This TCR beta chain appears in the sequencing data of a study of CD8 T cells in ankylosing spondylitis. There are a few counts of this clonotype. As yet, its antigen is unknown. Study-wide findings and caveats: Enrichment of disease-linked clones was reportedly significant in matched ankylosing spondylitis synovial fluid.

TCRdb re-derived calls from the 5' RACE reads in MiXCR, one entry per CDR3 protein. The sample includes a few hundred thousand distinct CDR3 sequences, 20% of them seen just once. This clonotype originated in a male donor with ankylosing spondylitis or in good health (not recorded which). The sample taken for sequencing was blood, either unsorted or a sorted T cell fraction (not recorded which).

The CDR3, as DNA: TGTGCCACCAGTGACTCCGGGACAACCTACGAGCAGTACTTC. This sequence encodes CATSDSGTTYEQYF. The chain carries TRBV24-1 and TRBJ2-7; perhaps TRBD1 as D (6 bases). Trimming took off 4 bases at V and 2 bases at J, with 11 bases between the two ends. There are 14 residues in the CDR3. Germline V gene data show CDR1 as KGHDR and CDR2 as SFDVKD.